This T cell receptor beta chain was retrieved from a study of CD8 T cells in Susac syndrome. Whole-study context: Patients with Susac syndrome were, at the time of blood collection, therapy-naive, maintained on corticosteroids, or maintained on intravenous immunoglobulin alone.

TEMRA cells underwent FACS enrichment and CD8+ and CD4+ T cells underwent negative isolation. A remark on this clonotype: Its antigen is not known.

General observations from the study: CD8+ clonal expansion in Susac was maximal in TEMRA cells and in active patients.

The V end lost 6 bases, the J end lost 3 bases, and 14 bases lay between the germline ends. The CDR3 contains 13 residues. Per the germline V gene, CDR1 is SQVTM and CDR2 is ANQGSEA. The RNA input was roughly 0.45 to 1 ug, and it was reverse transcribed with random hexamers. Each CDR3 protein gets one entry after TCRdb re-called the immunoSEQ multiplex PCR reads with MiXCR. The sample includes around 130,000 distinct CDR3 sequences, 85% to 95% of them seen just once. This sequence was found in a human donor with Susac syndrome. This rearrangement joins TRBV29-1 to TRBJ2-5, with D possibly being TRBD1 or TRBD2 (5 bases each). The material sequenced was CD8+ T cells from PBMCs. The CDR3 loop reads CSVRGAFEETQYF. CDR3 DNA: TGCAGCGTGAGAGGGGCATTTGAAGAGACCCAGTACTTC.